The rows below give T cell receptor beta chains drawn from one sample of a study of human T cells and chemical hapten exposure. TCRdb processed the RACE reads anew with MiXCR; each CDR3 protein has one entry. The data show 380,000 or so distinct CDR3 sequences, about 5% seen once. Specimen: whole blood, collected in connection with sensitization to the hapten diphenylcyclopropenone (DPC). Receptors originate from a woman younger than 30 with alopecia areata. Some clones in this sample may be carry-over from other donors' samples. CDR3s include the opening cysteine and the closing phenylalanine or tryptophan. A D gene is named only where the DNA matches it firmly. Expanded clones are given a class, and other clones once, few, many or no size at all.

>few|TRBD1|TRBV9|TRBJ2-7
CASSVGTGGWQYF
TGTGCCAGCAGCGTAGGGACAGGCGGGTGGCAGTACTTC
>.|.|TRBV7-2|TRBJ1-2
CASSLVGGGLHYGYTF
TGTGCCAGCAGCTTAGTGGGGGGAGGGCTTCACTATGGCTACACCTTC
>few|TRBD2|TRBV6-2/TRBV6-3|TRBJ2-7
CASSYTPGGVYEQYF
TGTGCCAGCAGTTACACCCCGGGGGGAGTCTACGAGCAGTACTTC
>many|TRBD1|TRBV9|TRBJ2-1
CASGLNPGQGRNEQFF
TGTGCCAGCGGACTCAACCCGGGACAGGGTAGGAATGAGCAGTTCTTC
>.|TRBD2|TRBV12-3/TRBV12-4|TRBJ2-5
CASIDRGVSETQYF
TGTGCCAGCATCGACCGGGGGGTTTCGGAGACCCAGTACTTC
>many|TRBD1|TRBV9|TRBJ1-1
CASSAGQMRTEAFF
TGTGCCAGCAGCGCGGGACAGATGCGGACTGAAGCTTTCTTT
>many|TRBD2|TRBV7-2|TRBJ2-1
CASSPQSGGSNEQFF
TGTGCCAGCAGCCCCCAAAGCGGGGGGTCCAATGAGCAGTTCTTC
>many|.|TRBV7-9|TRBJ1-1
CASSLRGGMNTEAFF
TGTGCCAGCAGTCTTCGCGGGGGTATGAACACTGAAGCTTTCTTT
>.|.|TRBV11-1|TRBJ2-7
CASSQAGGVGYEQYF
TGTGCCAGCAGCCAAGCTGGGGGAGTTGGCTACGAGCAGTACTTC
>many|.|TRBV15|TRBJ1-6
CATSRAGQYNSPLHF
TGTGCCACCAGCAGAGCTGGCCAGTATAATTCACCCCTCCACTTT
>many|.|TRBV6-5|TRBJ1-3
CASSSAGQGENTIYF
TGTGCCAGCAGTTCCGCCGGGCAGGGTGAAAACACCATATATTTT
>.|.|TRBV27|TRBJ2-3
CASSLSAGISTDTQYF
TGTGCCAGCAGTTTATCGGCTGGGATAAGCACAGATACGCAGTATTTT
>many|TRBD1|TRBV5-1|TRBJ1-1
CASSLWDRAPEAFF
TGCGCCAGCAGCTTGTGGGACAGGGCTCCGGAAGCTTTCTTT
>many|.|TRBV27|TRBJ1-1
CASSPAADRIEAFF
TGTGCCAGCAGCCCCGCTGCTGACAGGATTGAAGCTTTCTTT
>.|TRBD1|TRBV2|TRBJ2-7
CASSGDRRYEQYF
TGTGCCAGCAGTGGGGACAGGCGGTACGAGCAGTACTTC
>.|.|TRBV10-3|TRBJ1-6
CAISESWRSNSPLHF
TGTGCCATCAGTGAGTCGTGGAGGAGTAATTCACCCCTCCACTTT
>few|.|TRBV4-1|TRBJ1-3
CASSQGVQRGNTIYF
TGCGCCAGCAGCCAAGGGGTGCAGCGCGGAAACACCATATATTTT
>many|.|TRBV4-2|TRBJ2-3
CASSQDQQRRYSTDTQYF
TGTGCCAGCAGCCAAGATCAGCAAAGACGGTATAGCACAGATACGCAGTATTTT
>.|TRBD1|TRBV7-9|TRBJ2-3
CASTPDRVAADTQYF
TGTGCCAGCACCCCGGACAGGGTAGCCGCAGATACGCAGTATTTT
>many|.|TRBV5-4|TRBJ1-1
CASSSTGLNTEAFF
TGTGCCAGCAGCTCCACGGGGTTGAACACTGAAGCTTTCTTT
>.|.|TRBV2|TRBJ2-3
CADSIGDTQYF
TGTGCCGACTCGATAGGAGATACGCAGTATTTT
>many|.|TRBV6-2/TRBV6-3|TRBJ2-3
CASSAKLWDTQYF
TGTGCCAGCAGCGCAAAATTATGGGATACGCAGTATTTT
>many|.|TRBV12-3/TRBV12-4|TRBJ1-6
CASTLGESPLHF
TGTGCCAGCACCCTGGGGGAATCACCCCTCCACTTT